A selection of T cell receptor beta chains follows, all from one sample in a study of CD8+ T cells in alopecia areata. Only in-frame clones appear in the TCRdb table, and some are missing; sequencing was by immunoSEQ multiplex PCR. The sample consists of 160,000 or so clones, about three fifths of them appearing once. Sample: CD4+ T cells sorted from blood, taken at week 4, from a patient treated with tofacitinib. All receptors derive from a human donor with alopecia areata. The CDR3 runs from the conserved cysteine through the conserved F or W.

j_call v_call cdr3_aa
TRBJ1-2 TRBV6-1 CASGGRQGTLGYTF
TRBJ2-6 TRBV5-6 CASSRDLGDGANVLTF
TRBJ2-1 TRBV7-9 CASSPQGLVSEQFF
TRBJ1-1 TRBV5-1 CASSLGQPAEAFF
TRBJ2-7 TRBV29-1 CSVVRGGHAYGEQYF
TRBJ2-5 TRBV15 CATSRDNRAKVTQYF
TRBJ2-3 TRBV25-1 CASSELGDDTQYF
TRBJ1-5 TRBV6-1 CATLALNQPQHF
TRBJ2-7 TRBV10-3 CAISGLAGYEQYF
TRBJ2-7 TRBV30 CAWSVGHEQYF
TRBJ2-5 TRBV11-2 CASSRGSAGGQGETQYF
TRBJ2-1 TRBV29-1 CSVEDRGGNYNEQFF
TRBJ1-2 TRBV13 CASSLEPQGFGYTF
TRBJ2-5 TRBV6-5 CASSYLETQYF
TRBJ2-5 TRBV30 CAWRGETQYF
TRBJ1-2 TRBV30 CAWRDLRNYGYTF
TRBJ1-5 TRBV29-1 CSVGGVNQPQHF
TRBJ2-7 TRBV5-1 CASSLTEVSYEQYF
TRBJ2-5 TRBV29-1 CSVQGVPSGGETQYF
TRBJ2-5 TRBV25-1 CASSELGQGVETQYF
TRBJ1-2 TRBV9 CASSTSKGGPGEGGYGYTF
TRBJ2-5 TRBV5-1 CASSLVQGPQETQYF
TRBJ1-1 TRBV10-3 CATRGVETEAFF
TRBJ1-2 TRBV6-5 CASSSPPGGYTF
TRBJ1-1 TRBV7-6 CASSLAATSVNTEAFF
TRBJ2-5 TRBV30 CAWSVHTGGAETQYF
TRBJ1-4 TRBV29-1 CSVRDRDDNEKLFF
TRBJ2-6 TRBV6-5 CASSYGSSGANVLTF
TRBJ1-5 TRBV30 CAWRTGLDQPQHF
TRBJ1-2 TRBV4-3 CASSPGQGDYGYTF
TRBJ2-5 TRBV29-1 CSADGQGAGETQYF